These T cell receptor beta chains were read from a single sample in a study of T cell changes during pregnancy in multiple sclerosis. TCRdb keeps only in-frame clones here, not all; method: immunoSEQ multiplex PCR. The sample records more than 85,000 clones, roughly 95% being singletons. The material sequenced was peripheral blood, taken in the third trimester of pregnancy. The receptors come from a female donor in good health, enrolled as a control in a pregnancy study. CDR3s include the opening cysteine and the closing phenylalanine or tryptophan. A D gene is named only where the DNA matches it firmly.

d_gene: .; j_gene: TRBJ2-7; v_gene: TRBV4-1; CDR3aa: CASSQAPNSGYEQYF; CDR3nt: TGCGCCAGCAGCCAAGCTCCGAATAGCGGCTACGAGCAGTACTTC
d_gene: TRBD1; j_gene: TRBJ2-3; v_gene: TRBV29-1; CDR3aa: CSVDRGWTDTQYF; CDR3nt: TGCAGCGTTGACAGGGGGTGGACAGATACGCAGTATTTT
d_gene: TRBD2; j_gene: TRBJ2-7; v_gene: TRBV5-1; CDR3aa: CASSDPGTTYYEQYF; CDR3nt: TGCGCCAGCAGCGACCCCGGGACTACCTACTACGAGCAGTACTTC
d_gene: .; j_gene: TRBJ2-7; v_gene: TRBV28; CDR3aa: CASSPHLSRAITYEQYF; CDR3nt: TGTGCCAGCAGTCCCCACCTTAGCAGGGCTATAACCTACGAGCAGTACTTC
d_gene: TRBD1; j_gene: TRBJ1-2; v_gene: TRBV7-2; CDR3aa: CASSVTGGRGYGYTF; CDR3nt: TGTGCCAGCAGCGTAACAGGGGGCCGAGGCTATGGCTACACCTTC
d_gene: .; j_gene: TRBJ1-5; v_gene: TRBV29-1; CDR3aa: CSVEEGADQPQHF; CDR3nt: TGCAGCGTTGAAGAGGGGGCAGATCAGCCCCAGCATTTT
d_gene: .; j_gene: TRBJ1-6; v_gene: TRBV5-1; CDR3aa: CASSLRRDNSPLHF; CDR3nt: TGCGCCAGCAGCTTACGGAGAGATAATTCACCCCTCCACTTT
d_gene: TRBD2; j_gene: TRBJ2-1; v_gene: TRBV19; CDR3aa: CASRGLADNEQFF; CDR3nt: TGTGCCAGTAGGGGACTAGCGGACAATGAGCAGTTCTTC
d_gene: TRBD2; j_gene: TRBJ2-1; v_gene: TRBV27; CDR3aa: CASSSAGGTYNEQFF; CDR3nt: TGTGCCAGCAGTTCGGCGGGAGGCACATACAATGAGCAGTTCTTC
d_gene: TRBD2; j_gene: TRBJ2-1; v_gene: TRBV6-1; CDR3aa: CASSDSGLGEQFF; CDR3nt: TGTGCCAGCAGTGACTCAGGACTAGGTGAGCAGTTCTTC
d_gene: .; j_gene: TRBJ2-3; v_gene: TRBV6-5; CDR3aa: CASSHGTTDTQYF; CDR3nt: TGTGCCAGCAGCCACGGTACCACAGATACGCAGTATTTT